This T cell receptor (beta chain) is from a study of blood T cell repertoires in COVID-19. The CDR3 runs 13 residues. J gave up 5 bases and V 5 bases, and 6 bases lay outside the gene matches. Sequencing was performed with immunoSEQ multiplex PCR; in TCRdb, only in-frame clones are kept and a portion is missing. The sample contains more than 65,000 clones, more than 65% of which appear only once. The source is a woman of 80 years or more with active or convalescent COVID-19. The gene calls are TRBV12-3 or TRBV12-4 and TRBJ2-7; TRBD2 agrees at 7 bases. Material: peripheral blood. CDR3 loop: CASSSREGNEQYF. The CDR3 coding sequence is TGTGCCAGCAGTAGCAGGGAGGGGAACGAGCAGTACTTC.